What follows is one T cell receptor beta chain and its context. The antigen remains unidentified. The table came from immunoSEQ multiplex PCR; TCRdb's copy has only in-frame clones and leaves some out. Here the sample spans around 170,000 clones, 88% being singletons. V was clipped by 4 bases and J by 5 bases; unmatched bases: 6. The V gene's germline CDR1 is SGHNT and CDR2 YYREEE (reference sequence). This CDR3 contains 14 residues. As to time point: blood 4 weeks post-SBRT, at nephrectomy. Regarding treatment: 15 Gy SBRT to primary tumor, nephrectomy 4 weeks later. Nephrectomy followed 15 Gy stereotactic body radiation by 4 weeks. Blood was sampled at baseline, 2 weeks and 4 weeks after SBRT. These data belong to a study of radiation and T cells in renal cell carcinoma. Regarding the study as a whole: In blood, top tumor clones expanded by 2 weeks, shrinking by 4.

This material consisted of blood, taken from a patient whose treatment included radiotherapy and nephrectomy. This clonotype was obtained from a woman between 50 and 59 years old with renal cell carcinoma. This chain links TRBV5-4 with TRBJ2-3; 8 nucleotides match TRBD1. CDR3 sequence: CASSPTGGKDTQYF. Written as DNA, the CDR3 is TGTGCCAGCAGCCCTACAGGGGGTAAAGATACGCAGTATTTT.